Reported below is one T cell receptor beta chain. Its antigen remains unidentified. This specimen belongs to a study of shared clonotypes between healthy human individuals. Study information: CD4 naive and memory got three plates each, CD8 naive two, CD8 memory one.

CDR1 is SNHLY and CDR2 is FYNNEI in the germline V gene. The CDR3 is 15 residues long. With V trimmed by 4 bases and J by 9 bases, 6 bases remained unmatched. Findings of the study overall: A reduction in generation probabilities was seen for non-shared clonotypes relative to those shared by all four donors.

The protocol was immunoSEQ multiplex PCR, while the TCRdb copy is restricted to in-frame clones and leaves out a portion. Of some 2,500,000 clones in the sample, 90% to 95% are singletons; the top ten hold around 0.37%. The receptor was isolated from a man younger than 30 in good health. Some clones in this sample may be carry-over from other donors' samples. The sequenced sample consisted of naive CD4+ T cells from PBMCs. Subset reported: CD45RA+ positively selected. The chain is built from TRBV2 and TRBJ2-1, with 13 bases that match TRBD2. The CDR3 DNA reads as TGTGCCAGCAGTGGGGGACTAGCGGGACTAGGTGAGCAGTTCTTC. Encoded protein: CASSGGLAGLGEQFF.